This TCR beta chain is drawn from a study of blood T cell repertoires in COVID-19. CDR1 is SNHLY and CDR2 is FYNNEI in the germline V gene. The CDR3 is made up of 15 amino acids. V lost 4 bases to trimming and J lost 0 bases; unmatched junction nucleotides: 1. Authors' methods: Amplified reference gene primers provided the basis for estimating nucleated cell counts. TCRdb's copy holds only in-frame clones and misses some; the assay was immunoSEQ multiplex PCR. The V and J calls and clone size were taken over from that table, and D and trimming were inferred from the DNA. The repertoire includes approximately 110,000 clones, roughly 79% of them detected once, and 30% to 45% sits in the top ten.

The rearrangement uses TRBV2 and TRBJ2-2; 8 bases are a match to TRBD2. Input material: peripheral blood. This receptor was taken from a man older than 75 with acute or convalescent COVID-19. CDR3 nucleotides: TGTGCCAGCAGTGTACTAGCGGCGAACACCGGGGAGCTGTTTTTT. It yields the protein CASSVLAANTGELFF.